This TCR beta chain was recorded in a study of siplizumab effects on memory and regulatory T cells. TCRdb keeps only in-frame clones here, not all; method: immunoSEQ multiplex PCR. The top ten clones hold 55% to 60% of a sample with about 2,700 clones, roughly 68% of them seen once. Findings and caveats of the study: Naive T cells looked more diverse than memory cells, and they looked like major contributors to the alloresponse.

The V segment lost 3 bases and the J segment 6 bases; nucleotides outside the gene matches: 2. Germline CDR1 reads SEHNR; CDR2 reads FQNEAQ (reference sequence). The CDR3 spans 14 residues. This clone was counted between two and nine times. Its target is unknown. The chain combines TRBV7-9 with TRBJ1-5; TRBD1 aligns across 10 bases. The sample taken for sequencing was TEMRA CD8+ T cells sorted from blood. Regarding subset: unstimulated CD8+ CD45RA+ effector memory T cells. The sequence derives from a human donor in good health. This CDR3 is CASSFGTGVQPQHF. CDR3 nucleotides: TGTGCCAGCAGCTTTGGGACAGGGGTTCAGCCCCAGCATTTT. Full variable domain (missing parts from reference TRBV7-9 and TRBJ1-5): DTGVSQNPRHKITKRGQNVTFRCDPISEHNRLYWYRQTLGQGPEFLTYFQNEAQLEKSRLLSDRFSAERPKGSFSTLEIQRTEQGDSAMYLCASSFGTGVQPQHFGDGTRLSIL.